This T cell receptor beta chain was retrieved from a study of early T cells in non-severe SARS-CoV-2 infection. Study context: The chains were unpaired, and the sequenced material was bulk RNA from unsorted whole blood.

Study results and limitations: Matches to VDJdb favored anti-spike CD8 responses and missed private and CD4 specificities.

Individual cDNA molecules received unique molecular identifiers. TCRdb independently ran MiXCR on the 5' RACE reads; one entry per CDR3 protein. The sample holds 48,000 or so distinct CDR3 sequences, under 7.5% seen once. This clonotype has a count of ten or more. The antigen is undetermined. Unmatched junction bases numbered 8, after V lost 3 bases and J lost 4 bases. The germline CDR1 and CDR2 sequences are DFQATT and SNEGSKA (reference sequence). There are 14 residues in the CDR3. The input for sequencing was whole blood, taken at baseline. The TCR comes from an adult who was a healthcare worker with PCR-confirmed SARS-CoV-2 infection or an uninfected control (not recorded which). This sequence joins TRBV20-1 and TRBJ2-7; 8 bases agree with TRBD2. CDR3 region: CSASGLAGPYEQYF. The CDR3 nucleotides read TGCAGTGCTAGTGGGCTAGCGGGTCCTTACGAGCAGTACTTC.